Sequencing of this T cell receptor (beta chain) was carried out in a study of T-cell memory formation after mild COVID-19. The wider study: TCR clusters were largely donor specific. Findings of the study overall: Contracting clones from day 15 to 85 had balanced CD4/CD8; later expanders favoured CD4+. Several responding clones turned up in pre-infection memory, indicating that cross-reactive memory may have taken part.

Constant-segment primers and 5'RACE yielded cDNA libraries for TCR alpha and TCR beta, each carrying sample barcodes and UMIs. TCRdb used MiXCR to reprocess the 5' RACE reads, holding one entry per CDR3 protein. The sample consists of roughly 250,000 distinct CDR3 sequences, less than 20% of them appearing once. As concerns this clonotype: Its antigen is currently unknown.

The germline CDR1 and CDR2 sequences are SEHNR and FQNEAQ (reference sequence). V dropped 5 bases and J dropped 4; count of bases not matched to a gene: 6. This CDR3 is built from 15 residues. The sample taken for sequencing was PBMCs or a T cell subset sorted from them (not recorded which). The rearrangement uses TRBV7-9 and TRBJ2-5; 11 bases are shared with TRBD2. This sequence originates from a man younger than 35 who had mild COVID-19 (a few samples of this study predate the infection). Cell type and time point are not known. The CDR3 DNA follows: TGTGCCAGCAGCCGTAGCGGGGGGGCCCGAGAGACCCAGTACTTC. It yields the protein CASSRSGGARETQYF.